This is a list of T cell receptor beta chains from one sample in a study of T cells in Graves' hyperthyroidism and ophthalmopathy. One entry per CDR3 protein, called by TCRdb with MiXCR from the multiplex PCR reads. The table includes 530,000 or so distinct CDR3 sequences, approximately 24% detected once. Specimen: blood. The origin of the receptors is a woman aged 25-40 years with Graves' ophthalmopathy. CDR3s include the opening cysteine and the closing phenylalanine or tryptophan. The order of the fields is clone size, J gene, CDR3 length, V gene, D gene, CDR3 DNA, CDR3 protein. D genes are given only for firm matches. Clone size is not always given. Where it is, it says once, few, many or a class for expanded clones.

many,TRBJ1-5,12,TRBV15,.,TGTGCCACCAGCCGGTACAATCAGCCCCAGCATTTT,CATSRYNQPQHF
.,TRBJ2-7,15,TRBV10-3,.,TGTGCCATCAGTGAGTCCCCAGGGTCAACCTACGAGCAGTACTTC,CAISESPGSTYEQYF
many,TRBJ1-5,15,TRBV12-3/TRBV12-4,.,TGTGCCAGCAGTTTAGAGGGATTTCGGAATCAGCCCCAGCATTTT,CASSLEGFRNQPQHF
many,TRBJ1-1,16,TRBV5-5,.,TGTGCCAGCAGCTTAAGAGCGGGTTATATGAACACTGAAGCTTTCTTT,CASSLRAGYMNTEAFF
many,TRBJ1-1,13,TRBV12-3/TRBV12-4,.,TGTGCCAGCAGCGTCAGGGCTTTACTCGAAGCTTTCTTT,CASSVRALLEAFF
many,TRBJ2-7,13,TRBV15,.,TGTGCCACCAGCAGGGGACCCTCCTACGAGCAGTACTTC,CATSRGPSYEQYF
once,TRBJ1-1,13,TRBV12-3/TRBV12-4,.,TGTGCCAGCAGGGACCTACAGAACACTGAAGCTTTCTTT,CASRDLQNTEAFF
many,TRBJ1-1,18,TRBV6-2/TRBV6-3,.,TGTGCCAGCAGTTACCAGGAAGAAACAGTCGGGGGGAACACTGAAGCTTTCTTT,CASSYQEETVGGNTEAFF
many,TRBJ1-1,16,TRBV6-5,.,TGTGCCAGCAGACCGCAGGGTGAGAGGATGAACACTGAAGCTTTCTTT,CASRPQGERMNTEAFF
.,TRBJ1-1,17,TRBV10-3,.,TGTGCCATCAGTGAGTCGTCAGGTTCCGGAAGGAACACTGAAGCTTTCTTT,CAISESSGSGRNTEAFF